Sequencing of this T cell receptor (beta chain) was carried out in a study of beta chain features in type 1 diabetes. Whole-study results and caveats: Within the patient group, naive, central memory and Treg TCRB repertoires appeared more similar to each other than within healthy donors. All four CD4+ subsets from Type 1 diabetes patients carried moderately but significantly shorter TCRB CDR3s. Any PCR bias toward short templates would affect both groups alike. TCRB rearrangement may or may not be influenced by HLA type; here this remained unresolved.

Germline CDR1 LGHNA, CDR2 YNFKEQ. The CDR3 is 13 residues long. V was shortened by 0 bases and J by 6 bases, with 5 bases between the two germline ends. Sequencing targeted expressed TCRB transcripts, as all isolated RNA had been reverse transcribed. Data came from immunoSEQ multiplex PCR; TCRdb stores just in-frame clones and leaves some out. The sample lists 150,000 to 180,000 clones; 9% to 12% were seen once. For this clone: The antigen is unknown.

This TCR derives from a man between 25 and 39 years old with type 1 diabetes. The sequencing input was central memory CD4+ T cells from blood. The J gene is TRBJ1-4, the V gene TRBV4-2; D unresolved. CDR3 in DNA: TGTGCCAGCAGCCAAGATTCTGATGAAAAACTGTTTTTT. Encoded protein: CASSQDSDEKLFF.